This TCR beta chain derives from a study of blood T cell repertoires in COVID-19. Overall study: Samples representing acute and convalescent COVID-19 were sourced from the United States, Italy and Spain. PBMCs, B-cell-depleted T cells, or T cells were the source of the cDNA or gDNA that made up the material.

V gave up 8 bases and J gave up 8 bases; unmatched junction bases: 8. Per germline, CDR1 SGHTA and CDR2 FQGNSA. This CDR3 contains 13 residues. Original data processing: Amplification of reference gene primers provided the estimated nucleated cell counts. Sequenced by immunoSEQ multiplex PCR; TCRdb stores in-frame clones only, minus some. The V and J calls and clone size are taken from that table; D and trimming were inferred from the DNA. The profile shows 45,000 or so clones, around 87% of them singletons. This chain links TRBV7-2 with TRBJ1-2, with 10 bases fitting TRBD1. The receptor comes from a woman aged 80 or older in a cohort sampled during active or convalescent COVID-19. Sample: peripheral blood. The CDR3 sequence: CASHRTGGDGYTF. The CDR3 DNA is TGTGCCAGCCACCGGACAGGGGGGGACGGCTACACCTTC.